The 20 T cell receptor beta chains in this list originate from one sample, sequenced in a study of Ad26.COV2.S vaccination and SARS-CoV-2 variants. Repertoires were generated with immunoSEQ multiplex PCR, while TCRdb's copy carries only in-frame clones and drops some. The sample lists 300,000 to 400,000 clones, approximately 86% seen once, with 1.9% in the top ten. As to treatment: 19 received Ad26.COV2.S at low or high dose, single or two shots; several received placebo; per-sample allocation not given. Collection of the samples took place on day 63 after the first injection of vaccine or placebo. This specimen was peripheral blood, taken in a trial of Ad26.COV2.S vaccine versus placebo. Receptor source: a person aged 18 to 59 who received the Ad26.COV2.S COVID-19 vaccine or a placebo.

This chain uses TRBV12-3 or TRBV12-4 with TRBJ2-3; the D is unclear. V dropped 7 bases and J dropped 4 bases, with 9 bases sitting between them. There are 12 residues in the CDR3. The CDR3 bases are TGTGCCAGCACCTTGTACGCAGATACGCAGTATTTT. Its translation is CASTLYADTQYF.

The chain carries TRBV5-1 and TRBJ2-7; D uncertain. Germline CDR1 and CDR2: SGHRS and YFSETQ. Trimming stripped 7 bases from V and 3 bases from J, with 8 bases between. This CDR3 is 11 amino acids long. The CDR3 nucleotides read TGCGCCAGCTCCGAGGACTACGAGCAGTACTTC. Translated: CASSEDYEQYF.

The chain has TRBV10-1 and TRBJ1-2, with a tentative D call TRBD1 (5 bases). V shed 5 bases and J shed 2 bases, with 9 bases lying between them. Germline values: CDR1 WNHNN, CDR2 SYGVQD (reference sequence). CDR3 length: 13 amino acids. CDR3 amino acids: CASSPGLNYGYTF. The CDR3 bases are TGCGCCAGCAGTCCAGGGTTAAACTATGGCTACACCTTC.

The gene calls are TRBV5-4 and TRBJ1-1; TRBD1 is a possible D gene (5 bases). V shed 1 base and J shed 1 base, with 11 bases lying between them. The CDR3 totals 15 residues. Germline lookup yields CDR1 SGHNT and CDR2 YYREEE (reference sequence). CDR3 coding DNA: TGTGCCAGCAGCTTGATGGCTCAGGGGAACACTGAAGCTTTCTTT. Protein: CASSLMAQGNTEAFF.

The rearrangement links TRBV7-6 to TRBJ2-3; the D gene is possibly TRBD2 (8 bases). The CDR3 totals 17 residues. The germline CDR1 and CDR2 sequences are SGHVS and FNYEAQ. The V end lost 1 base, the J end lost 4 bases, and 18 bases lay between the germline ends. Here the CDR3 DNA reads TGTGCCAGCAGCTTAGAGGGGGCCGGGGGGGCGGCAGATACGCAGTATTTT. Translated: CASSLEGAGGAADTQYF.

This clone has a handful of counts. The J gene is TRBJ2-2, the V gene TRBV4-3, with TRBD2 identical over 8 bases. The germline gives CDR1 LGHNA, CDR2 YSLEER. The V and J ends lost 4 bases and 4 bases, in that order; junction bases with no gene match: 11. The CDR3 length is 17 residues. The CDR3 region has the DNA TGCGCCAGCAGCCGAGAACTTCTAGCGGGCCGCACCGGGGAGCTGTTTTTT. This gives the protein CASSRELLAGRTGELFF.

This clone appeared once. The chain is built from TRBV5-1 and TRBJ1-1; 8 bases agree with TRBD1. There are 12 residues in the CDR3. Unmatched junction bases numbered 8, after V lost 5 bases and J lost 11 bases. CDR1 SGHRS and CDR2 YFSETQ come from the germline V gene. CDR3 residues: CASRPDRGTAFF. The CDR3 DNA sequence: TGCGCCAGCAGGCCTGACAGGGGAACCGCTTTCTTT.

The count of this clone is one. The chain's CDR3 is CAWSRPGVFGQPQHF. As DNA, the CDR3 is TGTGCCTGGAGTCGCCCGGGAGTTTTCGGTCAGCCCCAGCATTTT. The V gene is TRBV30, the J gene TRBJ1-5; D gene unclear. Germline V gene sequence: CDR1 GTSNPN, CDR2 SVGIG (reference sequence). The CDR3 sequence is 15 residues long. V was pared by 2 bases and J by 6 bases, with 17 bases between.

This clone showed up just once. The gene calls are TRBV2 and TRBJ2-3; D is unclear. V lost 0 bases to trimming and J lost 0 bases, with 10 bases between them. The CDR3 extends over 16 amino acids. Germline assignment: CDR1 SNHLY and CDR2 FYNNEI. The chain's CDR3 is CASSEARRASTDTQYF. In DNA, the CDR3 is TGTGCCAGCAGTGAAGCGAGAAGGGCCAGCACAGATACGCAGTATTTT.

This clone turned up a few times. The J gene is TRBJ1-1, the V gene TRBV30; tentative D call: TRBD1 (5 bases). Trimming cost V 0 bases and J 3 bases, with 8 bases left between them. The CDR3 length is 13 residues. CDR1 is GTSNPN, CDR2 SVGIG, per germline (reference sequence). CDR3: CAWSVRGDTEAFF. DNA of the CDR3: TGTGCCTGGAGTGTACGGGGGGACACTGAAGCTTTCTTT.

The CDR3 loop is CASSPPLSQGFYEQYF. In DNA form, the CDR3 reads TGTGCCAGCTCACCACCGCTCAGCCAAGGGTTCTACGAGCAGTACTTC. The V gene is TRBV18, the J gene TRBJ2-7; D unclear. Trimming took 0 bases from V and 3 from J, leaving 15 bases between them. Germline V CDR1 and CDR2: KGHSH, LQKENI. This CDR3 contains 16 residues.

The chain couples TRBV19 to TRBJ2-7, with 8 nucleotides matching TRBD1. The length of the CDR3 is 14 residues. Losses at the gene ends were 1 base for V and 2 bases for J; bases not matched to a gene: 1. CDR1 is LNHDA and CDR2 is SQIVND in the germline V gene (reference sequence). The CDR3 DNA sequence: TGTGCCAGTAGTATAGCGACAGGGGCCTACGAGCAGTACTTC. It encodes CASSIATGAYEQYF.

J is TRBJ1-5 and V is TRBV19; D remains unclear. CDR3 length: 16 amino acids. Germline V CDR1 and CDR2: LNHDA, SQIVND (reference sequence). Deletions cut 1 base from V and 9 bases from J, with 19 bases between. Here the CDR3 DNA reads TGTGCCAGTAGTATAGGGGAGGAGATTTATAGCAGGCCCCAGCATTTT. Protein sequence: CASSIGEEIYSRPQHF.

The chain joins TRBV3-1 (or the pseudogene TRBV3-2) to TRBJ2-5, with 8 bases that match TRBD2. Losses at the gene ends were 3 bases for V and 5 bases for J; bases not matched to a gene: 8. CDR3 size: 15 residues. Germline-derived CDR1 and CDR2 are LGHDT and YNNKEL (reference sequence). The CDR3: CASSQRTSRLETQYF. CDR3 nucleotides: TGTGCCAGCAGCCAGAGGACTAGCCGTTTGGAGACCCAGTACTTC.

The rearrangement joins TRBV5-1 to TRBJ2-7, with D perhaps matching TRBD2 (5 bases). From germline, CDR1 is SGHRS and CDR2 YFSETQ. The ends were cut back, 5 bases at V and 3 bases at J, with 15 bases in the middle. CDR3 length: 14 residues. CDR3 loop: CASRSIPGYYEQYF. The DNA for the CDR3 is TGCGCCAGCAGATCAATTCCGGGATACTACGAGCAGTACTTC.

This clone was counted a single time. The V call is TRBV4-3, the J call TRBJ1-2; D might be TRBD1 (5 bases). This CDR3 contains 15 residues. In germline, CDR1 is LGHNA, CDR2 YSLEER. Trimming stripped 0 bases from V and 6 bases from J, with 14 bases between. In DNA form, the CDR3 reads TGCGCCAGCAGCCAAGATCTGGTCAGGGTTGATGGCTACACCTTC. It yields the protein CASSQDLVRVDGYTF.

The chain joins TRBV27 to TRBJ2-2, with D uncertain. CDR3 length: 17 residues. Germline-derived CDR1 and CDR2 are MNHEY and SMNVEV (reference sequence). V lost 6 bases, J lost 0 bases, and 17 bases lay in between. CDR3 sequence (DNA): TGTGCCAGCAGCACCCTTTATATCAAACCGAACACCGGGGAGCTGTTTTTT. Translated, it gives CASSTLYIKPNTGELFF.

V gene TRBV6-6 combines with J gene TRBJ2-5, with D possibly called TRBD1 or TRBD2 (7 bases each). Trimming took off 4 bases at V and 4 bases at J, with 16 bases between the two ends. CDR1 is MNHNY, CDR2 SVGAGI, per germline (reference sequence). The CDR3 extends over 15 amino acids. The CDR3 loop is CASSSTRGGTETQYF. The CDR3 DNA follows: TGTGCCAGCAGTTCTACCAGGGGGGGTACAGAGACCCAGTACTTC.

This clone is a singleton in its sample. For the CDR3, the DNA is TGTGCCAGCAGCTTAATTGGCGGGGGGGCCGCCGATACGCAGTATTTT. Protein product: CASSLIGGGAADTQYF. The chain couples TRBV7-8 to TRBJ2-3, with 9 nucleotides matching TRBD2. The V and J ends lost 2 bases and 6 bases, in that order; junction bases with no gene match: 9. CDR1 is SGHVS, CDR2 FQNEAQ, per germline. CDR3 length equals 16 residues. Full variable domain (rest looked up from reference TRBV7-8 and TRBJ2-3): GAGVSQSPRYKVAKRGQDVALRCDPISGHVSLFWYQQALGQGPEFLTYFQNEAQLDKSGLPSDRFFAERPEGSVSTLKIQRTQQEDSAVYLCASSLIGGGAADTQYFGPGTRLTVL.

The V and J genes are TRBV7-9 and TRBJ1-5; D not certain. The CDR3 runs 13 residues. Deletions cut 4 bases from V and 1 base from J, with 5 bases between. Germline V CDR1 and CDR2: SEHNR, FQNEAQ (reference sequence). CDR3 region: CASSYTSNQPQHF. The DNA of the CDR3 is TGTGCCAGCAGCTACACAAGCAATCAGCCCCAGCATTTT.